This T cell receptor (beta chain) was captured in a study of T cells after yellow fever vaccination. The V gene lost 6 bases and the J gene lost 2 bases, with 16 bases spanning the gap. The CDR3 is made up of 15 amino acids. TCR cDNA was made by 5'RACE template switching, adding a universal primer site and UMIs. TCRdb re-called the 5' RACE reads with MiXCR, one entry per CDR3 protein. This sample carries 200,000 to 250,000 distinct CDR3 sequences, under 3.5% of them seen once, and the ten largest clones take around 3.3%. A few counts support this clonotype. The antigen is undetermined. General study findings and limits: When the response was secondary, it was weaker but reached its peak faster, day 5 versus 15. CD4 and CD8 compartments shared a small share of clonotypes. Among primary-vaccination clones, most reappeared after the booster, at 95% to 96% for CD4 and about 90% for CD8.

This receptor was obtained from a man aged 18 to 29 who received the YFV17D yellow fever vaccine. The material sequenced was CD4+ T cells sorted from PBMCs, taken 10 days after the yellow fever booster vaccination. The chain uses TRBV12-3 or TRBV12-4 and TRBJ2-5; D perhaps matches TRBD1 (5 bases). CDR3 residues: CASSPHRTRQETQYF. Written as DNA, the CDR3 is TGTGCCAGCAGCCCACATAGGACAAGGCAAGAGACCCAGTACTTC.